The clone carrying this T cell receptor (beta chain) was counted a few times. What it binds is unknown. The data are from a study of T-cell memory formation after mild COVID-19. V was pared by 0 bases and J by 5 bases, with 10 bases between. Looked up from germline, CDR1 is SGHRS and CDR2 is YFSETQ. The CDR3 contains 14 residues. Overall study results and limits: Prior to infection, memory already included some responding clones, suggesting cross-reactive memory joined. Whereas later expanders leaned CD4+, clones contracting day 15 to 85 showed a balanced CD4/CD8 makeup.

5'RACE with constant-segment primers built TCRalpha and TCRbeta cDNA libraries with UMIs. A single record per CDR3 protein comes from TCRdb applying MiXCR to the 5' RACE reads. Among some 450,000 distinct CDR3 sequences, more than 15% were seen once, and the ten largest hold approximately 21%. The chain carries TRBV5-1 and TRBJ2-3; perhaps TRBD2 as D (6 bases). The TCR originated in a man younger than 30 who had mild COVID-19 (a few samples of this study predate the infection). Cell type and time point are not known. Input material: PBMCs or a T cell subset sorted from them (not recorded which). The CDR3 here is CASSLDGGGDTQYF. The CDR3 nucleotides read TGCGCCAGCAGCTTGGACGGGGGTGGAGATACGCAGTATTTT.